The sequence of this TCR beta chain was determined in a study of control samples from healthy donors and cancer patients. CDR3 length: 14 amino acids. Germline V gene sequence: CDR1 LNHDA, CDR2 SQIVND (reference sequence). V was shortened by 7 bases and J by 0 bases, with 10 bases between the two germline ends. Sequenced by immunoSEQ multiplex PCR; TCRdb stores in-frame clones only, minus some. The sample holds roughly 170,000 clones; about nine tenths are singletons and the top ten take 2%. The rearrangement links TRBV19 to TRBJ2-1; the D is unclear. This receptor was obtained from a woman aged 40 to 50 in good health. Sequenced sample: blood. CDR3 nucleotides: TGTGCCAGTAAAGAATATAGCTCCTACAATGAGCAGTTCTTC. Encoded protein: CASKEYSSYNEQFF.